These 27 T cell receptor beta chains were all obtained from the same sample, sequenced in a study of cytomegalovirus exposure and HLA in healthy donors listed by TCRdb under 2017. The library was built by means of the immunoSEQ multiplex PCR assay. The multiplex PCR relied on a mix of 60 forward primers for TCR Vbeta segments and 13 reverse primers for TCR Jbeta segments. In its TCRdb copy, this immuneACCESS table keeps in-frame sequences only and misses some clones. Where compared with another copy, unresolved V genes explain less than half of these, and the others have no known cause. In this sample the table shows about 190,000 clones, 75% to 85% of which occur a single time. The ten largest clones capture 2.2% of the sample. The sequenced material came from PBMCs. These receptor sequences come from a woman aged 25 to 39 in good health and CMV-seronegative.

The count of this clone is one. The chain carries TRBV6-5 and TRBJ2-3; a weak D match, TRBD2 (5 bases). The CDR3 has 13 amino acids. Per germline, CDR1 MNHEY and CDR2 SVGAGI. Trimming pared 10 bases from V and 2 bases from J, leaving 13 bases between. As DNA, the CDR3 is TGTGCCACCTTAGCGCGCCCCACAGATACGCAGTATTTT. Translating it yields CATLARPTDTQYF.

This rearrangement joins TRBV5-8 to TRBJ2-5, with D perhaps matching TRBD1 (5 bases). This CDR3 is 18 amino acids long. V lost 4 bases to trimming and J lost 5 bases, with 27 bases between them. Per the germline V gene, CDR1 is SGHTS and CDR2 is YDEGEE. This CDR3 reads CASSIFVGPNSGFETQYF. The CDR3 DNA sequence: TGTGCCAGCAGCATTTTTGTGGGGCCAAATAGTGGATTCGAGACCCAGTACTTC.

The CDR3 bases are TGTGCCACCGGGAGGGGGGCCAACACAGATACGCAGTATTTT. This sequence encodes CATGRGANTDTQYF. The chain joins TRBV6-5 to TRBJ2-3, with 8 bases identical to TRBD2. This CDR3 has 14 amino acids. Germline values: CDR1 MNHEY, CDR2 SVGAGI. J lost 2 bases, V lost 10 bases, and 8 bases had no gene match.

The V and J genes are TRBV6-5 and TRBJ2-4, with 7 bases aligning to TRBD1. CDR3 length equals 11 residues. Germline V lookup: CDR1 MNHEY, CDR2 SVGAGI. After removal of 10 bases from V and 6 bases from J, the junction contained 3 bases not matched to a gene. The CDR3 region has the DNA TGTGCCACTCGGGACAGAAACATTCAGTACTTC. It translates to CATRDRNIQYF.

The genes are TRBV15 and TRBJ1-2; TRBD1 matches 7 bases. The CDR3 sequence is 15 residues long. The J segment lost 5 bases and the V segment lost 5 bases, leaving 11 bases of the junction unmatched. Germline values: CDR1 LNHNV, CDR2 YYDKDF (reference sequence). CDR3 protein: CATSGGTGAGYGYTF. DNA of the CDR3: TGTGCCACCAGCGGAGGAACAGGGGCGGGGTATGGCTACACCTTC.

This clone has a single count. The chain joins TRBV7-2 to TRBJ2-5, with 15 bases matching TRBD2. This CDR3 is 15 amino acids long. With 5 bases clipped from V and 3 bases from J, the junction kept 1 base outside the gene matches. From germline, CDR1 is SGHTA and CDR2 FQGNSA. CDR3 in amino acids: CASSGLAGGKETQYF. In DNA, the CDR3 is TGTGCCAGCAGCGGACTAGCGGGAGGGAAAGAGACCCAGTACTTC.

The chain employs TRBV5-6 and TRBJ1-4; D is unclear. CDR1 and CDR2 from the germline V gene are SGHDT and YYEEEE. The CDR3 sequence is 14 residues long. V was trimmed by 2 bases and J by 7 bases, leaving 12 bases between them. DNA for the CDR3: TGTGCCAGCAGCTTACAAGTGGCGGGTGAAAAACTGTTTTTT. Translating gives CASSLQVAGEKLFF.

The rearrangement links TRBV29-1 to TRBJ2-1; 7 nucleotides agree with TRBD2. CDR3 length equals 13 residues. Germline V CDR1 and CDR2: SQVTM, ANQGSEA. V trimming: 5 bases; J trimming: 9 bases; junction bases outside the gene matches: 10. CDR3 loop: CSVSGRALAEQFF. The CDR3, as DNA: TGCAGCGTTAGTGGGAGGGCCTTGGCTGAGCAGTTCTTC.

J is TRBJ1-2 and V is TRBV27; 9 bases line up with TRBD1. Per the germline V gene, CDR1 is MNHEY and CDR2 is SMNVEV (reference sequence). The CDR3 covers 14 residues. The V segment lost 5 bases and the J segment 7 bases; nucleotides outside the gene matches: 8. For the CDR3, the DNA is TGTGCCAGCAGTCCAACAGGGGGCCGACTTGGCTACACCTTC. Amino acids: CASSPTGGRLGYTF.

As for this clone: The junction and the germline gene differ at one end; a read error may be behind it. J is TRBJ2-7 and V is TRBV7-9; a possible D gene is TRBD2 (6 bases). This CDR3 region has 16 residues. Germline V gene lookup returns CDR1 SEHNR and CDR2 FQNEAQ (reference sequence). This CDR3 is CSSSLYEAGISYEQYF. The CDR3 DNA reads TGTTCCAGCAGCTTGTATGAGGCGGGGATCTCCTACGAGCAGTACTTC.

The V gene is TRBV5-1, the J gene TRBJ2-5; D is undetermined. CDR1 is SGHRS, CDR2 YFSETQ, per germline. Trimming cost V 2 bases and J 0 bases, with 5 bases left between them. The CDR3 covers 13 residues. The CDR3 DNA reads as TGCGCCAGCAGCTTCAACTACCAAGAGACCCAGTACTTC. Encoded protein: CASSFNYQETQYF.

This rearrangement joins TRBV4-1 to TRBJ2-1, with a possible D match to TRBD1 (6 bases). From germline, CDR1 is MGHRA and CDR2 YSYEKL. The CDR3 totals 15 residues. Trimming stripped 0 bases from V and 2 bases from J, with 8 bases between. CDR3 DNA sequence: TGCGCCAGCAGCCAAGACAGGGGCACCTACAATGAGCAGTTCTTC. Translated, it gives CASSQDRGTYNEQFF.

The rearrangement links TRBV5-1 to TRBJ2-1; no definite D call. The germline V gene encodes CDR1 SGHRS and CDR2 YFSETQ. The V end lost 10 bases, the J end lost 0 bases, and 14 bases lay between the germline ends. The CDR3 sequence is 14 residues long. The DNA for the CDR3 is TGCGCCGGGCGACGCAGCCCCTCCTACAATGAGCAGTTCTTC. It codes for CAGRRSPSYNEQFF.

CDR3 DNA sequence: TGTGCCAGCACGGGAGGGCTCCCCTACGAGCAGTACTTC. Translated: CASTGGLPYEQYF. This chain connects TRBV28 to TRBJ2-7; TRBD2 matches 8 bases. Unmatched junction bases numbered 4, after V lost 7 bases and J lost 2 bases. This CDR3 spans 13 amino acids. Germline V gives CDR1 MDHEN, CDR2 SYDVKM.

The chain joins TRBV15 to TRBJ1-4; D remains ambiguous. Germline CDR1 LNHNV, CDR2 YYDKDF (reference sequence). The CDR3 consists of 15 residues. V lost 5 bases to trimming and J lost 0 bases, with 10 bases between them. The CDR3 sequence: CATSYSSATNEKLFF. The CDR3 nucleotides read TGTGCCACCAGCTATTCGAGCGCAACTAATGAAAAACTGTTTTTT.

The chain couples TRBV9 to TRBJ1-1, with D perhaps TRBD1 (6 bases). This CDR3 has 13 residues. Germline V gene data show CDR1 as SGDLS and CDR2 as YYNGEE. Between the trimmed V and J ends, which lost 5 bases and 3 bases, there was a span of 11 bases. As DNA, the CDR3 is TGTGCCAGCAGGGGGGCCGAGGACACTGAAGCTTTCTTT. Protein: CASRGAEDTEAFF.

The chain joins TRBV4-3 to TRBJ2-1, with D perhaps TRBD2 (6 bases). The CDR3 is made up of 15 amino acids. V lost 1 base and J 4 bases, leaving 11 bases between the germline ends. CDR1 and CDR2 (germline): LGHNA, YSLEER. The CDR3 loop is CASSQVGTDYNEQFF. The DNA for the CDR3 is TGCGCCAGCAGCCAAGTGGGGACTGATTACAATGAGCAGTTCTTC.

CDR3 residues: CASSRGSYNEQFF. The CDR3 nucleotides are TGCGCCAGCAGTAGGGGTTCCTACAATGAGCAGTTCTTC. This chain uses TRBV10-2 with TRBJ2-1; a weak D match, TRBD1 (5 bases). The V gene lost 5 bases and the J gene lost 1 base, with 6 bases spanning the gap. Germline CDR1 is WSHSY and CDR2 is SAAADI. CDR3 size: 13 residues.

CDR3 sequence: CASKWVGGNTEAFF. CDR3 nucleotides: TGTGCCAGTAAGTGGGTGGGAGGTAACACTGAAGCTTTCTTT. V usage is TRBV19 and J usage is TRBJ1-1, with no clear D. Germline values: CDR1 LNHDA, CDR2 SQIVND (reference sequence). The CDR3 consists of 14 residues. The V end was cut by 7 bases, the J end by 2 bases, with 14 bases between.

A few counts support this clone. The V and J genes are TRBV6-4 and TRBJ2-3; 8 positions match TRBD2. The trim removed 3 bases at V and 4 bases at J, leaving 3 bases unmatched. Germline-derived CDR1 and CDR2 are MRHNA and SNTAGT. The CDR3 sequence is 14 residues long. CDR3 in amino acids: CASSDGTRSDTQYF. The CDR3, as DNA: TGTGCCAGCAGTGATGGGACTAGGTCAGATACGCAGTATTTT.

The chain is built from TRBV7-2 and TRBJ2-3; the D is unclear. Trimming removed 4 bases at V and 9 bases at J, with 17 bases between. The CDR3 covers 14 residues. Germline values: CDR1 SGHTA, CDR2 FQGNSA. CDR3 sequence: CASSSSFTPITQYF. CDR3 nucleotide sequence: TGTGCCAGCAGCTCATCCTTTACTCCTATCACGCAGTATTTT.

V is TRBV9 and J is TRBJ2-7, with TRBD1 identical over 8 bases. The V and J ends lost 4 bases and 5 bases, in that order; junction bases with no gene match: 8. The length of the CDR3 is 14 residues. Germline V lookup: CDR1 SGDLS, CDR2 YYNGEE. CDR3 protein: CASSRTGNGDEQYF. The CDR3 nucleotides are TGTGCCAGCAGCCGGACAGGGAACGGCGACGAGCAGTACTTC.

The rearrangement joins TRBV4-3 to TRBJ2-1, with 15 bases matching TRBD2. Per the germline V gene, CDR1 is LGHNA and CDR2 is YSLEER. Trimming removed 0 bases from V and 7 bases from J; junction bases left unmatched: 1. The CDR3 totals 16 residues. In DNA, the CDR3 is TGCGCCAGCAGCCAAGAAGGGACTAGCGGGAGGAATGAGCAGTTCTTC. Amino acid sequence: CASSQEGTSGRNEQFF.

The rearrangement links TRBV6-1 to TRBJ2-7; D unresolved. The length of the CDR3 is 14 residues. Germline-derived CDR1 and CDR2 are MNHNS and SASEGT. The V and J ends lost 2 bases and 2 bases respectively, with 10 bases between them. The CDR3 coding sequence is TGTGCCAGCAGTGAAACTCCCATCCCCTACGAGCAGTACTTC. It translates to CASSETPIPYEQYF.

The genes are TRBV28 and TRBJ1-4; possibly TRBD1 for D (6 bases). CDR3 length: 15 amino acids. CDR1 MDHEN and CDR2 SYDVKM come from the germline V gene. Trimming took off 5 bases at V and 7 bases at J, with 17 bases between the two ends. This CDR3 is CASSPYRDKGEKLFF. The CDR3 nucleotides read TGTGCCAGCAGTCCTTACAGGGATAAAGGTGAAAAACTGTTTTTT.

The rearrangement uses TRBV5-1 and TRBJ2-3; possible D gene TRBD2, 5 bases. The CDR3 sequence is 15 residues long. V was trimmed by 2 bases and J by 4 bases, leaving 14 bases between them. Germline V gene sequence: CDR1 SGHRS, CDR2 YFSETQ. Here the CDR3 reads CASSLTGEKADTQYF. In DNA, the CDR3 is TGCGCCAGCAGCTTAACCGGGGAAAAAGCAGATACGCAGTATTTT.

V gene TRBV6-4 combines with J gene TRBJ2-2; 8 bases are a match to TRBD1. The CDR3 totals 16 residues. The trim removed 5 bases at V and 1 base at J, leaving 6 bases unmatched. Germline V lookup: CDR1 MRHNA, CDR2 SNTAGT. The CDR3 DNA is TGTGCCAGCAGTCAACAGACAGGGGTGAACACCGGGGAGCTGTTTTTT. Its protein product is CASSQQTGVNTGELFF.